One sample yielded the 15 T cell receptor beta chains listed below, sequenced in a study of low-dose radiotherapy and immunotherapy resistance in tumors. First-strand cDNA relied on TRAV- and TRBV-specific primers spanning alpha and beta chains. PCR amplification of the TCRs was performed with Phusion for approximately 20 PCR cycles, and it relied on a constant-region primer together with a V-primer adapter. TCRdb itself ran the reads through MiXCR, one entry per CDR3 protein. The table lists fewer than 50,000 distinct CDR3 sequences, 25% of them singletons. As for time point: after trial treatment. Treatment reported: LDRT plus nivolumab, ipilimumab, low-dose cyclophosphamide and aspirin (RACIN trial). Sequenced here: PBMCs, sampled after low-dose radiotherapy plus immunotherapy. These receptors were collected from a male donor with prostate cancer.

With respect to this clonotype: This probably arose from a read error, given a far larger clone one base away. This chain uses TRBV5-1 with TRBJ2-7; D might be TRBD2 (6 bases). V was clipped by 6 bases and J by 7 bases, with 23 bases between them. The CDR3 covers 15 residues. Germline loops: CDR1 SGHRS, CDR2 YFSETQ. DNA for the CDR3: TGCGCCAGCACCCCCGGAGGGCCGTATCCCAATGAGCAGTACTTC. Residues: CASTPGGPYPNEQYF.

The rearrangement links TRBV5-1 to TRBJ2-2; D unresolved. The CDR3 length is 15 residues. CDR1 and CDR2 (germline): SGHRS, YFSETQ. Trimming stripped 3 bases from V and 0 bases from J, with 9 bases between. CDR3 amino acids: CASSSAVANTGELFF. In DNA, the CDR3 is TGCGCCAGCAGCTCCGCCGTGGCGAACACCGGGGAGCTGTTTTTT.

The table lists this clonotype with many counts. The rearrangement links TRBV3-1 to TRBJ1-2; TRBD1 matches 9 bases. Per germline, CDR1 LGHDT and CDR2 YNNKEL (reference sequence). With 4 bases clipped from V and 8 bases from J, the junction kept 5 bases outside the gene matches. CDR3 length: 13 residues. CDR3 protein: CASSPWTGEGYTF. CDR3 in DNA: TGTGCCAGCAGCCCCTGGACAGGGGAGGGCTACACCTTC.

This clonotype was seen at least ten times. The chain joins TRBV6-2 or TRBV6-3 to TRBJ2-7; 7 bases agree with TRBD2. V dropped 10 bases and J dropped 6; count of bases not matched to a gene: 15. Germline CDR1 is MNHEY and CDR2 is SVGEGT. CDR3 length: 14 residues. CDR3 loop: CATMVRTRASEQYF. In DNA form, the CDR3 reads TGTGCCACCATGGTTCGGACTAGAGCTAGCGAGCAGTACTTC.

In this sample, this clonotype turned up many times. The rearrangement joins TRBV5-1 to TRBJ2-7, with D possibly matching TRBD1 (6 bases). V was trimmed by 3 bases and J by 2 bases, leaving 12 bases between them. CDR3 size: 14 residues. The germline V gene has CDR1 SGHRS and CDR2 YFSETQ. The CDR3 DNA reads as TGCGCCAGCAGCTCCGGGACATCTCCCTACGAGCAGTACTTC. Its translation is CASSSGTSPYEQYF.

This clonotype was observed a handful of times. V usage is TRBV4-2 and J usage is TRBJ2-5; D is undetermined. The germline gives CDR1 LGHNA, CDR2 YNFKEQ. V was cut by 2 bases and J by 0 bases, with 13 bases left in between. The length of the CDR3 is 16 residues. CDR3 loop: CASSQKGATYQETQYF. The CDR3 DNA reads as TGTGCCAGCAGCCAAAAAGGTGCTACGTACCAAGAGACCCAGTACTTC.

As concerns this clonotype: A far larger clone is just one base off, so this is likely a read error. V usage is TRBV6-6 and J usage is TRBJ1-2, with 7 bases identical to TRBD1. Germline V gives CDR1 MNHNY, CDR2 SVGAGI (reference sequence). The CDR3 is made up of 14 amino acids. The CDR3 coding sequence is TGTGACAGCAGTCGGGCAGGGGGAGGCTATGGCTACACCTTC. Translating it yields CDSSRAGGGYGYTF.

The rearrangement uses TRBV5-5 and TRBJ2-1, with unresolved D. This CDR3 region has 11 residues. Germline assignment: CDR1 SGHKS and CDR2 YYEKEE (reference sequence). V dropped 4 bases and J dropped 6 bases, with 5 bases sitting between them. The CDR3 DNA is TGTGCCAGCAGCACACGCAATGAGCAGTTCTTC. This encodes CASSTRNEQFF. Full variable domain (missing parts from reference TRBV5-5 and TRBJ2-1): DAGVTQSPTHLIKTRGQQVTLRCSPISGHKSVSWYQQVLGQGPQFIFQYYEKEERGRGNFPDRFSARQFPNYSSELNVNALLLGDSALYLCASSTRNEQFFGPGTRLTVL.

This clonotype was seen many times. CDR3 amino acids: CAISGRGSQETQYF. The CDR3 bases are TGTGCCATCAGTGGGAGGGGATCGCAAGAGACCCAGTACTTC. The rearrangement links TRBV10-3 to TRBJ2-5, with D maybe TRBD2 (6 bases). Germline CDR1 ENHRY, CDR2 SYGVKD. The CDR3 sequence is 14 residues long. V was cut by 4 bases and J by 2 bases, with 11 bases left in between.

A word on this clonotype: A far larger clone is off by one base, so a read error is likely. The V call is TRBV2, the J call TRBJ2-1, with 15 bases matching TRBD2. The CDR3 has 16 residues. Germline assignment: CDR1 SNHLY and CDR2 FYNNEI. Germline trimming cut 6 bases from V and 13 bases from J; bases unmatched to any gene: 13. This CDR3 reads CASSPGTSGRQETQFF. The DNA for the CDR3 is TGTGCCAGCAGCCCCGGGACTAGCGGGAGGCAAGAGACCCAGTTCTTC.

This clonotype was recorded many times. The chain uses TRBV11-2 and TRBJ2-3, with a tentative D call TRBD2 (6 bases). Trimming took off 5 bases at V and 5 bases at J, with 11 bases between the two ends. The germline CDR1 and CDR2 sequences are SGHAT and FQNNGV. This CDR3 has 13 residues. CDR3 amino acids: CASSEGGVDTQYF. Here the CDR3 DNA reads TGTGCCAGCAGCGAAGGAGGGGTAGATACGCAGTATTTT. Based on the CDR3 plus reference TRBV11-2 and TRBJ2-3, the full variable domain is EAGVAQSPRYKIIEKRQSVAFWCNPISGHATLYWYQQILGQGPKLLIQFQNNGVVDDSQLPKDRFSAERLKGVDSTLKIQPAKLEDSAVYLCASSEGGVDTQYFGPGTRLTVL.

Ten or more counts support this clonotype. The chain uses TRBV19 and TRBJ1-5; 10 nucleotides agree with TRBD1. This CDR3 is built from 13 residues. The junction had 1 base not matched to a gene; V was cut back by 5 bases and J by 6 bases. Germline loops: CDR1 LNHDA, CDR2 SQIVND (reference sequence). The CDR3 nucleotides read TGTGCCAGTAGTGGACAGGGGGTTCAGCCCCAGCATTTT. This sequence encodes CASSGQGVQPQHF. Full variable domain (outside the CDR3, taken from reference TRBV19 and TRBJ1-5): DGGITQSPKYLFRKEGQNVTLSCEQNLNHDAMYWYRQDPGQGLRLIYYSQIVNDFQKGDIAEGYSVSREKKESFPLTVTSAQKNPTAFYLCASSGQGVQPQHFGDGTRLSIL.

The sample holds a few counts of this clonotype. A far larger clone is one base from this, pointing to a likely read error. The chain is built from TRBV5-4 and TRBJ2-5, with TRBD1 identical over 9 bases. Germline CDR1 SGHNT, CDR2 YYREEE (reference sequence). This CDR3 spans 15 amino acids. Germline trimming cut 2 bases from V and 11 bases from J; bases unmatched to any gene: 13. The CDR3 loop reads CASSLQGAPRDEQYF. In nucleotides, the CDR3 is TGTGCCAGCAGCTTACAGGGGGCGCCGCGGGATGAGCAGTACTTC.

Ten or more counts support this clonotype. V gene TRBV25-1 combines with J gene TRBJ1-4; D remains ambiguous. V was pared by 1 base and J by 8 bases, with 14 bases between. The germline V gene has CDR1 MGHDK and CDR2 SYGVNS. This CDR3 has 15 residues. The CDR3 DNA is TGTGCCAGCAGTGAATTGAGCGGAGGGCGGGAAAAACTGTTTTTT. Translating it yields CASSELSGGREKLFF.

The chain employs TRBV14 and TRBJ2-1, with 10 bases aligning to TRBD2. Germline CDR1 SGHDN, CDR2 FVKESK. This CDR3 region has 15 residues. V shed 3 bases and J 4 bases; nucleotides not matched to a gene: 3. CDR3 sequence (DNA): TGTGCCAGCAGCCAGGGGACTAGCGCTTACAATGAGCAGTTCTTC. Its protein product is CASSQGTSAYNEQFF.